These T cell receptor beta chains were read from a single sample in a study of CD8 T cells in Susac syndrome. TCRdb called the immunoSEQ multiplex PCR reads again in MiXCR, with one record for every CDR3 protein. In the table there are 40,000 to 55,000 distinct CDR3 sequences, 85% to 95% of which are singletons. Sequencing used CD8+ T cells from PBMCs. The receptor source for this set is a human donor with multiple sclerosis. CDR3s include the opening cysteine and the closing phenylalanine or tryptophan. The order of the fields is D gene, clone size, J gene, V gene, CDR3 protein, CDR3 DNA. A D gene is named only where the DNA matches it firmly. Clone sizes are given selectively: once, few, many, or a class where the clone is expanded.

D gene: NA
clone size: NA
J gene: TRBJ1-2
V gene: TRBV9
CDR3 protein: CASSGWQGTSTF
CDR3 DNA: TGTGCCAGCAGCGGGTGGCAGGGGACTAGCACCTTC

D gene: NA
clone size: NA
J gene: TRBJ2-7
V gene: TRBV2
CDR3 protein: CASSASGSSYEQYF
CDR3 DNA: TGTGCCAGCAGTGCCAGCGGATCCTCCTACGAGCAGTACTTC

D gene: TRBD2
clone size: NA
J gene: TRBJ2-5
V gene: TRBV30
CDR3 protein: CAWSLTSMAGGRETQYF
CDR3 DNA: TGTGCCTGGAGCCTCACCTCGATGGCGGGGGGACGTGAGACCCAGTACTTC

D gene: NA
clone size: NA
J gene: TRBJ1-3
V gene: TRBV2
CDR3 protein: CAITGPPSSENTIYF
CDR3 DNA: TGTGCCATAACAGGGCCACCCTCTTCTGAAAACACCATATATTTT

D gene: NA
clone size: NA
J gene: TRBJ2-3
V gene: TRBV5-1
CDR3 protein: CASGDFTDTQYF
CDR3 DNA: TGCGCCAGCGGGGACTTCACAGATACGCAGTATTTT

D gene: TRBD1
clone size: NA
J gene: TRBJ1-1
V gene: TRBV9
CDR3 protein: CASSGRGRGTEAFF
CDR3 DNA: TGTGCCAGCAGCGGGAGGGGGCGAGGCACTGAAGCTTTCTTT

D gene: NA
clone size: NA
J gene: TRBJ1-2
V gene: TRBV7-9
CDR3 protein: CASSFGGGPDGYTF
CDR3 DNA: TGTGCCAGCAGCTTCGGTGGGGGGCCGGATGGCTACACCTTC

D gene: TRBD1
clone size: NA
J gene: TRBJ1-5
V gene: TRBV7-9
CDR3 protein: CASKGQGNQPQHF
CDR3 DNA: TGTGCCAGCAAGGGACAGGGGAATCAGCCCCAGCATTTT

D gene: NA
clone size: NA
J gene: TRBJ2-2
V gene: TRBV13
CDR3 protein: CASSSTVSGELFF
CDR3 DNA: TGTGCCAGCAGCTCGACAGTAAGCGGGGAGCTGTTTTTT

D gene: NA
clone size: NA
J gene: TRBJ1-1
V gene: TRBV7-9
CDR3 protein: CASSLAIREAFF
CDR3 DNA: TGTGCCAGCAGCTTAGCTATAAGGGAAGCTTTCTTT

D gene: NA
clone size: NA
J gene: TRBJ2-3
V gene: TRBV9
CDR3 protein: CASSVEGLAPDTQYF
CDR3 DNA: TGTGCCAGCAGCGTAGAGGGACTCGCACCAGATACGCAGTATTTT

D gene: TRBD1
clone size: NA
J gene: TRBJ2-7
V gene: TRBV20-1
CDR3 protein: CSARVTGGNYEQYF
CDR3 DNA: TGCAGTGCTAGAGTAACAGGGGGTAACTACGAGCAGTACTTC

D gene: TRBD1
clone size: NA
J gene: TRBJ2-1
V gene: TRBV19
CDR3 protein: CASTITGTGNNEQFF
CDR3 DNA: TGTGCCAGTACCATAACCGGGACAGGGAACAATGAGCAGTTCTTC

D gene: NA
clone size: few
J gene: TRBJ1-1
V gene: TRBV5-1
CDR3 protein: CASSRGPEAFF
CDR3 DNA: TGCGCCAGCAGCAGGGGCCCTGAAGCTTTCTTT

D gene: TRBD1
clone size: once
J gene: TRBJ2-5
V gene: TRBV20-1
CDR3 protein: CSAPEGARRETQYF
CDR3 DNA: TGCAGTGCCCCTGAGGGGGCGCGTCGAGAGACCCAGTACTTC

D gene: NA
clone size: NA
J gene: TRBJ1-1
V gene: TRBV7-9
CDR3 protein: CASSDDWPSTEAFF
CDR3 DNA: TGTGCCAGCAGCGACGATTGGCCGAGCACTGAAGCTTTCTTT

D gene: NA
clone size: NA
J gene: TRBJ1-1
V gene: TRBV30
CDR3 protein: CAWSVRPTEAFF
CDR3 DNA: TGTGCCTGGAGTGTAAGACCGACAGAAGCTTTCTTT

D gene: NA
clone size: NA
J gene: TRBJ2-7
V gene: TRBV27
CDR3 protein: CASIGGPSYEQYF
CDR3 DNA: TGTGCCAGCATTGGGGGCCCTTCCTACGAGCAGTACTTC

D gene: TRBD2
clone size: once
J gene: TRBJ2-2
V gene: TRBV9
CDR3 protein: CASSTGGAHTGELFF
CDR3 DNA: TGTGCCAGCAGCACCGGGGGGGCACACACCGGGGAGCTGTTTTTT

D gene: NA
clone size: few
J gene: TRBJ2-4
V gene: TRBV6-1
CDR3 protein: CASSPDQGNIQYF
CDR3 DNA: TGTGCCAGCAGTCCGGACCAGGGAAACATTCAGTACTTC

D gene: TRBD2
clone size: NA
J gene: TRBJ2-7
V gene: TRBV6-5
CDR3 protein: CASSYSPSGGYSYEQYF
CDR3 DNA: TGTGCCAGCAGTTACTCGCCTAGCGGGGGGTATTCCTACGAGCAGTACTTC

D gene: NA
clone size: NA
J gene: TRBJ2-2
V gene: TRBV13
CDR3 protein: CASSFLKTGELFF
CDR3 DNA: TGTGCCAGCAGCTTTTTAAAGACCGGGGAGCTGTTTTTT

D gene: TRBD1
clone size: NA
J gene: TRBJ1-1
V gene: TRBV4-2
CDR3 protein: CASSQDWNSDRGWYTEAFF
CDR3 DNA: TGTGCCAGCAGCCAAGATTGGAACTCGGACAGGGGATGGTACACTGAAGCTTTCTTT

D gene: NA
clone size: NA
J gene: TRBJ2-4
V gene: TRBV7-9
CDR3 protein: CASSPFGGDIQYF
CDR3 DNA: TGTGCCAGCAGCCCTTTTGGGGGAGACATTCAGTACTTC

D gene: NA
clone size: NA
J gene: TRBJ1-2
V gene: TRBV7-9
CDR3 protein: CASSSSFGGGRYGYTF
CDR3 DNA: TGTGCCAGCAGCTCCTCGTTCGGGGGAGGGAGATATGGCTACACCTTC

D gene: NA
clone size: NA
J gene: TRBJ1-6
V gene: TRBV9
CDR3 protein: CASSPTKQGFSPLHF
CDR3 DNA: TGTGCCAGCAGCCCGACTAAACAGGGATTTTCACCCCTCCACTTT

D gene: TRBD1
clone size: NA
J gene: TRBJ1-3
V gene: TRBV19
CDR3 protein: CASSSGQFGGNTIYF
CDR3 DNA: TGTGCCAGTAGTTCGGGACAGTTCGGAGGAAACACCATATATTTT

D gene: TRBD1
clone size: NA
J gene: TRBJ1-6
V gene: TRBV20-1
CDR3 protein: CSARVTGVNSPLHF
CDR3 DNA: TGCAGTGCTAGAGTGACAGGGGTGAATTCACCCCTCCACTTT

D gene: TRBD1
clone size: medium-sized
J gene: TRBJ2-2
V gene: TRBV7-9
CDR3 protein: CASSLNWDRGLTGELFF
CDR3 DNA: TGTGCCAGCAGCTTAAACTGGGACAGGGGGCTCACCGGGGAGCTGTTTTTT

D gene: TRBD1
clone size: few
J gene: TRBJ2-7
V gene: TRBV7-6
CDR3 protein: CASSQGQGSYEQYF
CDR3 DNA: TGTGCCAGCAGCCAGGGACAGGGCTCCTACGAGCAGTACTTC

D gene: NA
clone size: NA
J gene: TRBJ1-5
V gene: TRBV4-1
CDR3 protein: CASSQFGDQPQHF
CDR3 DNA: TGCGCCAGCAGCCAGTTTGGTGATCAGCCCCAGCATTTT

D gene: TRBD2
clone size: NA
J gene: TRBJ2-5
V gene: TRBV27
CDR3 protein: CASSPPRGSGEKETQYF
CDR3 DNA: TGTGCCAGCAGTCCCCCCCGGGGGAGCGGGGAAAAGGAGACCCAGTACTTC

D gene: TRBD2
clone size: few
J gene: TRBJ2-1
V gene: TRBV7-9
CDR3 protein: CASSLSGSSYNEQFF
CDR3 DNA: TGTGCCAGCAGCTTAAGCGGGAGCTCCTACAATGAGCAGTTCTTC

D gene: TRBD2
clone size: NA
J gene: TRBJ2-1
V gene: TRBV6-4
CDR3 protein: CASSEDSGGAYNEQFF
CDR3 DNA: TGTGCCAGCAGTGAAGATAGCGGGGGGGCTTACAATGAGCAGTTCTTC

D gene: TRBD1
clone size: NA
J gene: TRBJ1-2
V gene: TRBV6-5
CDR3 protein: CASSGQGANYGYTF
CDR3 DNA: TGTGCCAGCAGTGGACAGGGAGCAAACTATGGCTACACCTTC

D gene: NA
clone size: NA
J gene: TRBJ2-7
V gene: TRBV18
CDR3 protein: CASSPSPFRGSSYEQYF
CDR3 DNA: TGTGCCAGCTCACCGTCACCCTTTAGGGGGAGTTCCTACGAGCAGTACTTC

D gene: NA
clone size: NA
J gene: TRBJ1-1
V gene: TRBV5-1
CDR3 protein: CASSLWEGTAEAFF
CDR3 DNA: TGCGCCAGCAGCTTGTGGGAGGGAACGGCTGAAGCTTTCTTT

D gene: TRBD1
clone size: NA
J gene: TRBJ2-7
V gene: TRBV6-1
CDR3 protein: CASSEVGQGAYEQYF
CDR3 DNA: TGTGCCAGCAGTGAAGTGGGACAGGGGGCCTACGAGCAGTACTTC

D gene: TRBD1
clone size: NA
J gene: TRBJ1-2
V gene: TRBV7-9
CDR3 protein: CASSSPRTGIDGYTF
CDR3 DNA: TGTGCCAGCAGCTCCCCGAGGACAGGGATAGACGGCTACACCTTC

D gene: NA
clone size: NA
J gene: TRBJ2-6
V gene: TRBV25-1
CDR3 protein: CASSGSGFGANVLTF
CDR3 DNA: TGTGCCAGCAGTGGATCCGGATTTGGGGCCAACGTCCTGACTTTC

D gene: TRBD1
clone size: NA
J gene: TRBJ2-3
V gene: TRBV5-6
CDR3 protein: CASSPGTGVWKSTDTQYF
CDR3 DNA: TGTGCCAGCAGCCCCGGGACAGGGGTATGGAAAAGCACAGATACGCAGTATTTT

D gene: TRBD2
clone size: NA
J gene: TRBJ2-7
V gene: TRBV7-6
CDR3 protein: CASSPVAGAYEQYF
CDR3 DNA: TGTGCCAGCAGCCCCGTAGCGGGGGCCTACGAGCAGTACTTC

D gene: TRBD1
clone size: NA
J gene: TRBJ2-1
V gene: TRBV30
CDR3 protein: CAWSVGTGTYNEQFF
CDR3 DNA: TGTGCCTGGAGTGTCGGGACAGGGACGTACAATGAGCAGTTCTTC

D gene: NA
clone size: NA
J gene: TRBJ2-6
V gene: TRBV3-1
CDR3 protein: CASSQAGTHSGANVLTF
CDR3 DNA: TGTGCCAGCAGCCAAGCTGGGACACACTCTGGGGCCAACGTCCTGACTTTC

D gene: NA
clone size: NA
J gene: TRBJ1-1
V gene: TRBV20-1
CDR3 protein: CSARGSEAFF
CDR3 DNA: TGCAGTGCTAGAGGCTCTGAAGCTTTCTTT

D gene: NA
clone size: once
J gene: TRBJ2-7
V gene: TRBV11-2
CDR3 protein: CASSLALWVSYEQYF
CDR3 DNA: TGTGCCAGCAGCTTAGCTTTGTGGGTCTCCTACGAGCAGTACTTC

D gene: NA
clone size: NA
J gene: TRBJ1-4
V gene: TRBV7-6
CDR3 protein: CASSPRGATNEKLFF
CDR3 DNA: TGTGCCAGCAGCCCCAGGGGTGCAACTAATGAAAAACTGTTTTTT

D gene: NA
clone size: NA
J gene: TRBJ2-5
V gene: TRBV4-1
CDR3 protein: CASSGGGPELKTQYF
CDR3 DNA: TGCGCCAGCAGCGGAGGGGGCCCTGAGTTGAAGACCCAGTACTTC